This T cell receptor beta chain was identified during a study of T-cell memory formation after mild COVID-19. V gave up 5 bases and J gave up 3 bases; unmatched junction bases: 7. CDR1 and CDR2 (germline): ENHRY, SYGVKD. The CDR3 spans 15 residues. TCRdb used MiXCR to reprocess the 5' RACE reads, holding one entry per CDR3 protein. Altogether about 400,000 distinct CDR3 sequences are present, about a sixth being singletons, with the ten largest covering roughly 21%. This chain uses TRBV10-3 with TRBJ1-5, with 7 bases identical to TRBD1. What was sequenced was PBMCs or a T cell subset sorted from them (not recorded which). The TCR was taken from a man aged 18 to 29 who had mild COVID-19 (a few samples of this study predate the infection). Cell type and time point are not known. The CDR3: CAISKTGSYNQPQHF. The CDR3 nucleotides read TGTGCCATCAGTAAGACAGGGTCCTACAATCAGCCCCAGCATTTT.